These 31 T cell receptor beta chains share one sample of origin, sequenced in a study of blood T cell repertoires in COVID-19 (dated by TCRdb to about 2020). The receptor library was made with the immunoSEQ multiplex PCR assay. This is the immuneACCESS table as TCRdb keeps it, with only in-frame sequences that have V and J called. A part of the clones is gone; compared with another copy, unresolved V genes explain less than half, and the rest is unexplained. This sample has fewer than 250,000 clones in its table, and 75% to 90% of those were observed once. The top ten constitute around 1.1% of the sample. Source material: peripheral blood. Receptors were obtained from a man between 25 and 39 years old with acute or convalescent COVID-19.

In DNA form, the CDR3 reads TGTGCCAGCAGGCCTGCGGGGGGCGGCATGAACACTGAAGCTTTCTTT. Its translation: CASRPAGGGMNTEAFF. The V gene is TRBV28, the J gene TRBJ1-1; weak D call: TRBD1 (6 bases). From germline, CDR1 is MDHEN and CDR2 SYDVKM. This CDR3 has 16 residues. Trimming took 6 bases from V and 0 from J, leaving 17 bases between them. Complete variable domain (other parts from reference TRBV28 and TRBJ1-1): DVKVTQSSRYLVKRTGEKVFLECVQDMDHENMFWYRQDPGLGLRLIYFSYDVKMKEKGDIPEGYSVSREKKERFSLILESASTNQTSMYLCASRPAGGGMNTEAFFGQGTRLTVV.

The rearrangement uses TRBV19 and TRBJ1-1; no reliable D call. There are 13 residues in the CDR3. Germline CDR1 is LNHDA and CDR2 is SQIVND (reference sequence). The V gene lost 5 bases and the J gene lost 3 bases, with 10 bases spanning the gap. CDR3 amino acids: CASSWASYTEAFF. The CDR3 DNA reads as TGTGCCAGTAGTTGGGCGTCGTACACTGAAGCTTTCTTT.

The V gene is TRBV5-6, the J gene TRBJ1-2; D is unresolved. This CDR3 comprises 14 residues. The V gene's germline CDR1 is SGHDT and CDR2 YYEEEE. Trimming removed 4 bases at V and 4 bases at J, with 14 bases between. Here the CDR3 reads CASSPWEAVYGYTF. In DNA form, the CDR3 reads TGTGCCAGCAGCCCGTGGGAGGCAGTCTATGGCTACACCTTC.

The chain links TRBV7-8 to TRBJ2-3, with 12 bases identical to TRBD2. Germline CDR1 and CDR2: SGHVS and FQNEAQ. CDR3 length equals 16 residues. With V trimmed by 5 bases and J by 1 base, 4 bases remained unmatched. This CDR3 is CASSLRLAGGTDTQYF. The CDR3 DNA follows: TGTGCCAGCAGCCTGAGACTAGCGGGGGGCACAGATACGCAGTATTTT.

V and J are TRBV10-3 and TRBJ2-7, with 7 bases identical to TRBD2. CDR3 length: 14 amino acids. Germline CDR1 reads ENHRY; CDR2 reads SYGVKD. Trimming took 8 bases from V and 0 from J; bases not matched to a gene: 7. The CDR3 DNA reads TGTGCCATCGGGGGTGGGAGGGCCTCCTACGAGCAGTACTTC. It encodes CAIGGGRASYEQYF.

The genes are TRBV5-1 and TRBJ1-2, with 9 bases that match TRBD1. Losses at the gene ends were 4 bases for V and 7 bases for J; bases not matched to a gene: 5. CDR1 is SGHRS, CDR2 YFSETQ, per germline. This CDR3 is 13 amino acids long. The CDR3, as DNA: TGCGCCAGCAGCCAACAGGGGGCGCGTGGCTACACCTTC. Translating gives CASSQQGARGYTF. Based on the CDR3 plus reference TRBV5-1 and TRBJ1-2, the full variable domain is KAGVTQTPRYLIKTRGQQVTLSCSPISGHRSVSWYQQTPGQGLQFLFEYFSETQRNKGNFPGRFSGRQFSNSRSEMNVSTLELGDSALYLCASSQQGARGYTFGSGTRLTVV.

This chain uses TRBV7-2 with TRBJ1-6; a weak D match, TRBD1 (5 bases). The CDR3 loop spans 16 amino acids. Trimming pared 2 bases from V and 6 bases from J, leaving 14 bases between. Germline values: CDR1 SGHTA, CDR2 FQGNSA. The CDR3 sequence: CASSLTSGTGNSPLHF. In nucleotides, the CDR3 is TGTGCCAGCAGCTTAACTTCAGGGACTGGTAATTCACCCCTCCACTTT.

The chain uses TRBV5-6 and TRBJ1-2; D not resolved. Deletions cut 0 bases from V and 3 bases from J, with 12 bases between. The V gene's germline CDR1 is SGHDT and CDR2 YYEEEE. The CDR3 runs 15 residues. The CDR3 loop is CASSLASSGYYGYTF. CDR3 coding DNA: TGTGCCAGCAGCTTGGCCTCATCAGGATACTATGGCTACACCTTC.

CDR3 in DNA: TGTGCCAGTAGTCAAACACTAGCGGGCCTTAATGAGCAGTTCTTC. Translation: CASSQTLAGLNEQFF. This chain joins TRBV19 and TRBJ2-1; 9 bases line up with TRBD2. J lost 7 bases, V lost 5 bases, and 9 bases had no gene match. The CDR3 runs to 15 residues. Germline CDR1 and CDR2: LNHDA and SQIVND (reference sequence).

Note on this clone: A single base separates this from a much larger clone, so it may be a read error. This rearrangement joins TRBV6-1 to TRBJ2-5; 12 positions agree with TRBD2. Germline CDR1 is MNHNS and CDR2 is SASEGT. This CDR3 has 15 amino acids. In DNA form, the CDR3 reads TGTGCCAGCAGTCAAGCTAGCGGGGGGGCCGAGACCCAGTACTTC. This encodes CASSQASGGAETQYF.

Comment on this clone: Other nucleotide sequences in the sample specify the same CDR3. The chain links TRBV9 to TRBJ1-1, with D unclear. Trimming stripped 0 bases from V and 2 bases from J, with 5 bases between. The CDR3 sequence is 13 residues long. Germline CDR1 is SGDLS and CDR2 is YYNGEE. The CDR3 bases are TGTGCCAGCAGCGTAGCAGGTAACACTGAAGCTTTCTTT. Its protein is CASSVAGNTEAFF.

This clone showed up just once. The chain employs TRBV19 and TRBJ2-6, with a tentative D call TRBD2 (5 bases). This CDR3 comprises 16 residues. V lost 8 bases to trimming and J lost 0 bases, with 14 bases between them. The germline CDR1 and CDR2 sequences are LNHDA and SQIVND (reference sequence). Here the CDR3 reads CASRRVPLSGANVLTF. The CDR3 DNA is TGTGCCAGTCGGCGGGTCCCTCTCTCTGGGGCCAACGTCCTGACTTTC.

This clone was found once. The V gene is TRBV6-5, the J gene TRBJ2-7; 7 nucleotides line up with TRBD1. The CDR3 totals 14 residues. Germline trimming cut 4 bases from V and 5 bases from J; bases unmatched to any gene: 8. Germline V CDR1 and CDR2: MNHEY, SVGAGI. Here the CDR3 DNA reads TGTGCCAGCAGTTTATCGGGACAGTTCGACGAGCAGTACTTC. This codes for CASSLSGQFDEQYF.

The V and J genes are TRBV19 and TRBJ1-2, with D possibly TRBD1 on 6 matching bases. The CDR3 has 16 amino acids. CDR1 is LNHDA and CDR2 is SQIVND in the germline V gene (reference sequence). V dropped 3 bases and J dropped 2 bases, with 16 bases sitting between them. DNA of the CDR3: TGTGCCAGTAGTATCCCCCCACAGGGTATGAACTATGGCTACACCTTC. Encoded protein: CASSIPPQGMNYGYTF.

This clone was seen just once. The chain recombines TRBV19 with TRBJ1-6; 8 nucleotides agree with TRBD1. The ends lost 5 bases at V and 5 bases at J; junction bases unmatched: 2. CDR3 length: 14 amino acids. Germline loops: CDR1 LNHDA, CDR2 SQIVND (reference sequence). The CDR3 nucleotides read TGTGCCAGTAGTGTGGACAGGGATAATTCACCCCTCCACTTT. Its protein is CASSVDRDNSPLHF.

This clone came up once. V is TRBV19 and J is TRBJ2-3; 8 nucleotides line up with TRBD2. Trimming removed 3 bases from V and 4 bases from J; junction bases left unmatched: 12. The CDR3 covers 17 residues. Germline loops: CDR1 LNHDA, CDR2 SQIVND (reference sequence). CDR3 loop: CASSIGPGGPVSDTQYF. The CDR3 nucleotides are TGTGCCAGTAGTATTGGACCGGGAGGGCCCGTTTCAGATACGCAGTATTTT.

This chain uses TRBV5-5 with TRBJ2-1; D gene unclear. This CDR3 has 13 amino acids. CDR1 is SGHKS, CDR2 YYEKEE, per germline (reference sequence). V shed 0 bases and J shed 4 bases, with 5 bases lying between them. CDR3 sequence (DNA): TGTGCCAGCAGCTTGGAGAGGTACAATGAGCAGTTCTTC. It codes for CASSLERYNEQFF. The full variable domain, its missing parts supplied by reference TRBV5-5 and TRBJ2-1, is DAGVTQSPTHLIKTRGQQVTLRCSPISGHKSVSWYQQVLGQGPQFIFQYYEKEERGRGNFPDRFSARQFPNYSSELNVNALLLGDSALYLCASSLERYNEQFFGPGTRLTVL.

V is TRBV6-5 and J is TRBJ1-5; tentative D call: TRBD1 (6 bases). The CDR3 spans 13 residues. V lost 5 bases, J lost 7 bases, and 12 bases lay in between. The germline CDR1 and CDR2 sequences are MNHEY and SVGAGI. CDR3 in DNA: TGTGCCAGCAGTCGACAGGTCGGGCAGCCCCAGCATTTT. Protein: CASSRQVGQPQHF.

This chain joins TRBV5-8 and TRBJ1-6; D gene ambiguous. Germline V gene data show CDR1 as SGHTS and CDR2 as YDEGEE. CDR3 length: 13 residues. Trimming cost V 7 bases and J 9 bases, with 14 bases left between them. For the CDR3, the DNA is TGTGCCAGCGGACTCCGGACGGGTTCACCCCTCCACTTT. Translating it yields CASGLRTGSPLHF.

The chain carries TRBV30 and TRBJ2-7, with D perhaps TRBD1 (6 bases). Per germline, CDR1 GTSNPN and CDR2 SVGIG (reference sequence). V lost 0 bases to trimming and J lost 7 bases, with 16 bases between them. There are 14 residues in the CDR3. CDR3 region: CAWSVLQGLGEQYF. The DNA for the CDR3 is TGTGCCTGGAGTGTACTTCAGGGGCTGGGAGAGCAGTACTTC.

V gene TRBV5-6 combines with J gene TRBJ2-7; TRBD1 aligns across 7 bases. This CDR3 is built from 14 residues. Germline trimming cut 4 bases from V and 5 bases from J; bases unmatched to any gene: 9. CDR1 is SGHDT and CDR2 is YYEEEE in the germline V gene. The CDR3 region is CASSRRQGTNEQYF. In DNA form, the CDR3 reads TGTGCCAGCAGCCGAAGACAGGGTACCAACGAGCAGTACTTC.

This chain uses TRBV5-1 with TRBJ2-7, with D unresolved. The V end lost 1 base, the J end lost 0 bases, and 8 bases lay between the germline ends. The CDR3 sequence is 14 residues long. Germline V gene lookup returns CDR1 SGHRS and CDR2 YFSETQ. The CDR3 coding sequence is TGCGCCAGCAGCTTGTCTTGGAGCTCCTACGAGCAGTACTTC. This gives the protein CASSLSWSSYEQYF.

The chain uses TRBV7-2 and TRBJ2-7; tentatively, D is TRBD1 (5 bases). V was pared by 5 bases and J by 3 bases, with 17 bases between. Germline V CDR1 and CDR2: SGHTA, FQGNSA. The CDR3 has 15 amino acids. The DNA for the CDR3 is TGTGCCAGCAGCAACGACAGACATTTTATCTACGAGCAGTACTTC. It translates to CASSNDRHFIYEQYF.

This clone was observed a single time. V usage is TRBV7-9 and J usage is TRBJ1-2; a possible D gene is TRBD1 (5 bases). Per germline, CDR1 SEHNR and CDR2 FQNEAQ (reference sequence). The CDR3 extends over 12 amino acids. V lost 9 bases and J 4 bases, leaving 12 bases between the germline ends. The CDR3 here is CASWGVVYGYTF. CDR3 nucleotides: TGTGCCAGTTGGGGGGTGGTCTATGGCTACACCTTC.

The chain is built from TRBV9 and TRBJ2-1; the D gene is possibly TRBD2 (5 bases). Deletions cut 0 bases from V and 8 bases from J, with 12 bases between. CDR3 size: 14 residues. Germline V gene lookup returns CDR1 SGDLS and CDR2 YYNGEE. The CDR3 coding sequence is TGTGCCAGCAGCGTAGCCCCCCTAGCCCATGAGCAGTTCTTC. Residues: CASSVAPLAHEQFF.

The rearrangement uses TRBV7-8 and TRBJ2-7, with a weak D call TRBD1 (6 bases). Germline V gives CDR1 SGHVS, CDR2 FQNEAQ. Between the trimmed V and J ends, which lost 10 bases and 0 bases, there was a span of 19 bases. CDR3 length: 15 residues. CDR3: CATTAGGSLSYEQYF. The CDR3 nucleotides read TGTGCCACCACCGCTGGGGGCAGCCTCTCCTACGAGCAGTACTTC.

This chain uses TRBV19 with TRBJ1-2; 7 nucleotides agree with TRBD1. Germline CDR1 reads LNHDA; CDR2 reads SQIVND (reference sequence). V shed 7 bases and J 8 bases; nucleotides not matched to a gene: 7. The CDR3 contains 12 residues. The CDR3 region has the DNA TGTGCCAGTAAAGGGGGCGGTGGGGGCTACACCTTC. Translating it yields CASKGGGGGYTF.

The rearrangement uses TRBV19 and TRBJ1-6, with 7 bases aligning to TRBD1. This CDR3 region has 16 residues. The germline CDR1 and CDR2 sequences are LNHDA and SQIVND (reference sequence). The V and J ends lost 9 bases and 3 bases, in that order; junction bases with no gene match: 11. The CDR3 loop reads CASRQGGTYYNSPLHF. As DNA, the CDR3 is TGTGCCAGCCGCCAGGGGGGTACCTACTATAATTCACCCCTCCACTTT.

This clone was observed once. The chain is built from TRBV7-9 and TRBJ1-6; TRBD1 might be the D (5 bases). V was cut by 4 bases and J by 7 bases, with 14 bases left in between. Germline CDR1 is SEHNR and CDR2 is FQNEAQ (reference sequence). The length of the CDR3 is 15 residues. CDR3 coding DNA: TGTGCCAGCAGCTCCCAGGGTAATGTGAATTCACCCCTCCACTTT. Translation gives CASSSQGNVNSPLHF.

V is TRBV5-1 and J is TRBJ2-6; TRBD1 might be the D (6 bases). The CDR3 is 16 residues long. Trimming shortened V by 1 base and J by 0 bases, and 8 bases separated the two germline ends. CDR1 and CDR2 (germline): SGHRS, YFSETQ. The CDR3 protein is CASSLTGTSGANVLTF. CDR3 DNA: TGCGCCAGCAGCTTGACAGGGACCTCTGGGGCCAACGTCCTGACTTTC.

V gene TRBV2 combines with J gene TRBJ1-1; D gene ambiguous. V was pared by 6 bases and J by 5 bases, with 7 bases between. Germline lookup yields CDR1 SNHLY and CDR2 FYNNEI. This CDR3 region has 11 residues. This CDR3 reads CASSPATEAFF. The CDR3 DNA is TGTGCCAGCAGCCCCGCGACTGAAGCTTTCTTT.